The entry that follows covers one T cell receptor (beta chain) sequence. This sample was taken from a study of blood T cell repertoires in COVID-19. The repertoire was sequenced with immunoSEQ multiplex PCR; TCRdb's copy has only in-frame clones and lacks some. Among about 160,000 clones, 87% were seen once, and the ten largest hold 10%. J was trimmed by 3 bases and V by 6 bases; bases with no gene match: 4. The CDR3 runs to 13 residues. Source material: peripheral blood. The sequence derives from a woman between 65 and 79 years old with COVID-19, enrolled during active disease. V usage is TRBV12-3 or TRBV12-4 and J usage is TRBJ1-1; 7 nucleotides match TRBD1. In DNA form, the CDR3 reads TGTGCCAGCAGCGACCAGGGGGACACTGAAGCTTTCTTT. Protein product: CASSDQGDTEAFF.